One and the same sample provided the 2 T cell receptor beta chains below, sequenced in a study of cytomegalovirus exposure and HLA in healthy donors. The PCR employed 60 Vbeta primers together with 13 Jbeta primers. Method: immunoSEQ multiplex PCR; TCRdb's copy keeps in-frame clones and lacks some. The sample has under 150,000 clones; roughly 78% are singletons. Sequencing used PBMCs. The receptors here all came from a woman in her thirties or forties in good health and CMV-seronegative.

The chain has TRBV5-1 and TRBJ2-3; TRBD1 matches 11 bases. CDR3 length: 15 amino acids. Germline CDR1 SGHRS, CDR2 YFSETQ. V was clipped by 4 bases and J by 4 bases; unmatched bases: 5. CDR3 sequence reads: CASSPGQGAPDTQYF. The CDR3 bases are TGCGCCAGCAGCCCTGGACAGGGGGCCCCAGATACGCAGTATTTT.

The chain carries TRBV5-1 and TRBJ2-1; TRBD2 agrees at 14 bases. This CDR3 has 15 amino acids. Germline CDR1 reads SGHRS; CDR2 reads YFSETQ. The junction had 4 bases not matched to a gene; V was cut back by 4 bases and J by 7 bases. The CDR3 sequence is CASSPRLAGGNEQFF. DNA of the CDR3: TGCGCCAGCAGCCCTCGACTAGCGGGGGGGAATGAGCAGTTCTTC. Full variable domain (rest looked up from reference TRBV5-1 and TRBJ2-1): KAGVTQTPRYLIKTRGQQVTLSCSPISGHRSVSWYQQTPGQGLQFLFEYFSETQRNKGNFPGRFSGRQFSNSRSEMNVSTLELGDSALYLCASSPRLAGGNEQFFGPGTRLTVL.